Below, 2 T cell receptor beta chains from the same sample are listed, as sequenced in a study of cytomegalovirus exposure and HLA in healthy donors. Some clones are missing from TCRdb's copy, which holds only in-frame ones; the method was immunoSEQ multiplex PCR. The sample carries some 140,000 clones, roughly 90% recorded once. Material for sequencing was PBMCs. Receptors were obtained from a young man in good health and CMV-seropositive.

The rearrangement joins TRBV9 to TRBJ1-4; 8 bases are a match to TRBD1. Germline CDR1 is SGDLS and CDR2 is YYNGEE. This CDR3 has 13 amino acids. Trimming at V came to 5 bases and at J to 8 bases, leaving 5 bases not matched to a gene. In nucleotides, the CDR3 is TGTGCCAGCAGTCAACAGGGGGGAGAAAAACTGTTTTTT. It yields the protein CASSQQGGEKLFF.

J is TRBJ2-1 and V is TRBV27, with D possibly TRBD2 on 6 matching bases. The CDR3 has 16 residues. Germline CDR1 is MNHEY and CDR2 is SMNVEV (reference sequence). The V end lost 1 base, the J end lost 7 bases, and 17 bases lay between the germline ends. The CDR3 protein is CASSLYALASLNEQFF. CDR3 DNA: TGTGCCAGCAGTTTATATGCGCTAGCGAGCTTAAATGAGCAGTTCTTC.